This T cell receptor beta chain was captured in a study of T cells in narcolepsy. Study-wide context: Healthy controls were enrolled alongside patients with narcolepsy type 1 or type 2. Notes on the study in general: Reportedly, autoreactive clonotypes were serially detected in patients' blood but not controls'. Same-patient CSF and blood CD4+ T cell clonotypes included HCRT-specific and TRIB2-specific autoreactive ones. Some memory CD4+ repertoires had no autoreactive clone sequences.

Sequencing was performed with immunoSEQ multiplex PCR; in TCRdb, only in-frame clones are kept and a portion is missing. The sample comprises around 30,000 clones, about three quarters of which are singletons, and less than 1.5% rests with the top ten. About this clone: What it binds is not known.

CDR3 length: 15 residues. Germline assignment: CDR1 SGHNT and CDR2 YYREEE (reference sequence). J gave up 2 bases and V 4 bases, and 8 bases lay outside the gene matches. The clonotype was recovered from a human donor with narcolepsy. This rearrangement joins TRBV5-4 to TRBJ2-7; 8 bases agree with TRBD1. Sequencing used CD45RA- memory CD4+ T cells from PBMCs. The CDR3 is CASSTWDRSTYEQYF. The CDR3 nucleotides are TGTGCCAGCAGCACCTGGGACAGGTCAACCTACGAGCAGTACTTC.